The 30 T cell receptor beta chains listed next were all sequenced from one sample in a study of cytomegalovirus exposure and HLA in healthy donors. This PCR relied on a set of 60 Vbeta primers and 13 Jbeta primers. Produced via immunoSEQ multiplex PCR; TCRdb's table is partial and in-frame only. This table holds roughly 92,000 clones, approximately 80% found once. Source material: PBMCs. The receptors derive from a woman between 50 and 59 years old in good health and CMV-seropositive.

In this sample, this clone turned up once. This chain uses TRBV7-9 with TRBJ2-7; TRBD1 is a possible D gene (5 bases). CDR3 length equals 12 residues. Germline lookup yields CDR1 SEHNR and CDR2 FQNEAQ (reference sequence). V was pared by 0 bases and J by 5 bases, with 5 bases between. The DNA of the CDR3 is TGTGCCAGCAGCTTAGCAGGGGACGAGCAGTACTTC. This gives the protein CASSLAGDEQYF.

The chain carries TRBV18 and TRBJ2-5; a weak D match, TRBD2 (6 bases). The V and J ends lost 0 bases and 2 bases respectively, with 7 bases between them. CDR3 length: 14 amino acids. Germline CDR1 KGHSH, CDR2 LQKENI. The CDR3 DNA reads TGTGCCAGCTCACCACCCGGGACTCAAGAGACCCAGTACTTC. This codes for CASSPPGTQETQYF.

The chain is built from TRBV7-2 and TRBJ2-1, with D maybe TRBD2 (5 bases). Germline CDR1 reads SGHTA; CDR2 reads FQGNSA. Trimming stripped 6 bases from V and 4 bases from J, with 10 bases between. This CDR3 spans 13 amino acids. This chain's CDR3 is CASRGVGYNEQFF. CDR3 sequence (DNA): TGTGCCAGCAGGGGAGTAGGGTACAATGAGCAGTTCTTC. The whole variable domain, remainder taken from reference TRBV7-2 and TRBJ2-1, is GAGVSQSPSNKVTEKGKDVELRCDPISGHTALYWYRQSLGQGLEFLIYFQGNSAPDKSGLPSDRFSAERTGGSVSTLTIQRTQQEDSAVYLCASRGVGYNEQFFGPGTRLTVL.

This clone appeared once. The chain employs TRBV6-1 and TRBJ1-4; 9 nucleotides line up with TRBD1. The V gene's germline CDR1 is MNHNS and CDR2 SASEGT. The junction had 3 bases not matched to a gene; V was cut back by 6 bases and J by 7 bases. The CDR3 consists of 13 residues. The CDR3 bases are TGTGCCAGCAGGGGACAGGGATTTGAAAAACTGTTTTTT. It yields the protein CASRGQGFEKLFF.

The CDR3 sequence: CASSPSRGQTQYF. The DNA of the CDR3 is TGTGCCAGCAGTCCAAGCAGGGGGCAGACCCAGTACTTC. The V call is TRBV11-2, the J call TRBJ2-5, with 8 bases matching TRBD1. The germline V gene has CDR1 SGHAT and CDR2 FQNNGV. The junction had 6 bases not matched to a gene; V was cut back by 6 bases and J by 6 bases. The CDR3 is made up of 13 amino acids. The full variable domain, its missing parts supplied by reference TRBV11-2 and TRBJ2-5, is EAGVAQSPRYKIIEKRQSVAFWCNPISGHATLYWYQQILGQGPKLLIQFQNNGVVDDSQLPKDRFSAERLKGVDSTLKIQPAKLEDSAVYLCASSPSRGQTQYFGPGTRLLVL.

The chain's CDR3 is CSASAGSEAFF. The CDR3 DNA reads as TGCAGTGCCAGCGCGGGATCTGAAGCTTTCTTT. The V gene is TRBV20-1, the J gene TRBJ1-1; no clear D. Germline lookup yields CDR1 DFQATT and CDR2 SNEGSKA (reference sequence). CDR3 length: 11 residues. V lost 6 bases, J lost 6 bases, and 11 bases lay in between.

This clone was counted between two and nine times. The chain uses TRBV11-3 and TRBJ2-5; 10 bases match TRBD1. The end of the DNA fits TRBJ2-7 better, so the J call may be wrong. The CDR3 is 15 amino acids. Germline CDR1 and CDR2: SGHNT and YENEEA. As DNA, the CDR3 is TGTGCCAGCAGCCCTGGGACAGGGGATCCCTACGAGCAGTACTTC. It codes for CASSPGTGDPYEQYF.

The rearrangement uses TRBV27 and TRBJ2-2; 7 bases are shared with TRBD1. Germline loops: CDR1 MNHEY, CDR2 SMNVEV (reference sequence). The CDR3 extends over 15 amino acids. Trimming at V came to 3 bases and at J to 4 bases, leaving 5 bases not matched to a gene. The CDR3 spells CASSFRGSATGELFF. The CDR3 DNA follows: TGTGCCAGCAGTTTCAGGGGGTCGGCCACCGGGGAGCTGTTTTTT.

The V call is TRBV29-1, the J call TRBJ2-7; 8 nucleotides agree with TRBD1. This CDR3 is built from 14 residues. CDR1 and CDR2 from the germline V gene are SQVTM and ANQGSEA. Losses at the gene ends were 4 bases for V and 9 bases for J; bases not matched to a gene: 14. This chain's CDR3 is CSVAGATGALGQYF. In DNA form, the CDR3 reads TGCAGCGTTGCTGGTGCGACAGGGGCCCTTGGGCAGTACTTC.

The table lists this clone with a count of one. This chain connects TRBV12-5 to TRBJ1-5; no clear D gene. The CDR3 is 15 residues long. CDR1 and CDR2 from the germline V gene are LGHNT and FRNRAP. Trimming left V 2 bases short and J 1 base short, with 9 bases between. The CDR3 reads CASGLKTGSNQPQHF. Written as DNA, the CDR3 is TGTGCTAGTGGTTTGAAAACGGGAAGCAATCAGCCCCAGCATTTT.

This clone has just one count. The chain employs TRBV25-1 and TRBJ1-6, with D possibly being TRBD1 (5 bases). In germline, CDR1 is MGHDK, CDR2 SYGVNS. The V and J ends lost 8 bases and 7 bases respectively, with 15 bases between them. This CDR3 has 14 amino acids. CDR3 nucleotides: TGTGCCAGCCAGCGGTGGGGGGGAAATTCACCCCTCCACTTT. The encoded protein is CASQRWGGNSPLHF.

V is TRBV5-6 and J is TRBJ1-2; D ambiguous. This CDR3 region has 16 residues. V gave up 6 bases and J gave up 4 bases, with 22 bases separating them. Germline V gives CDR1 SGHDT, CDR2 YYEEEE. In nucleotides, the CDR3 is TGTGCCAGCACCATGGTTGTAGTCGGAGACCTCTATGGCTACACCTTC. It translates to CASTMVVVGDLYGYTF.

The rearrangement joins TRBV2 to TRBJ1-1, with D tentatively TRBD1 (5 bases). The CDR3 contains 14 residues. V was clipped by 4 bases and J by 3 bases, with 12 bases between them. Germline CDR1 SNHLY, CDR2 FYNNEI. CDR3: CASSVRGKDTEAFF. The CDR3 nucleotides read TGTGCCAGCAGTGTTCGGGGGAAGGACACTGAAGCTTTCTTT.

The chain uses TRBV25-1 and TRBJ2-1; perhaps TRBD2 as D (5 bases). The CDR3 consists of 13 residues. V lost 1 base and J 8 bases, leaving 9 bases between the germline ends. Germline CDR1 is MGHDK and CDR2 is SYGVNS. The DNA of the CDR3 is TGTGCCAGCAGTGAATCGAGAGGGCATGAGCAGTTCTTC. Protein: CASSESRGHEQFF.

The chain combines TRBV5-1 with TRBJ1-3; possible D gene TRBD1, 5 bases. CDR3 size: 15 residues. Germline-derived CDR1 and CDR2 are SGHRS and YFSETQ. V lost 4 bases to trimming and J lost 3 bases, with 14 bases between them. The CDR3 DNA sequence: TGCGCCAGCAGCGGCGGGACCGGGAGTGGAAACACCATATATTTT. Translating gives CASSGGTGSGNTIYF.

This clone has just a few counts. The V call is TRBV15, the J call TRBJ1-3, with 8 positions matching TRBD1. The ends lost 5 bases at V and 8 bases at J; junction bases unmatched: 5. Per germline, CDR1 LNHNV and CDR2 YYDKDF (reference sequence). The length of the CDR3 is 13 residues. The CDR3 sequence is CATSSHRGDTIYF. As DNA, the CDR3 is TGTGCCACCAGCTCGCACAGGGGGGACACCATATATTTT.

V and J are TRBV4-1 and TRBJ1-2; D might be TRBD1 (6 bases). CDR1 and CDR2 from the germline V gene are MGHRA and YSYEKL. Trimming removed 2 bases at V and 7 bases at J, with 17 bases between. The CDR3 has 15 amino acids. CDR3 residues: CASSQTPGGGAGYTF. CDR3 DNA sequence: TGCGCCAGCAGCCAAACCCCCGGAGGGGGGGCTGGCTACACCTTC.

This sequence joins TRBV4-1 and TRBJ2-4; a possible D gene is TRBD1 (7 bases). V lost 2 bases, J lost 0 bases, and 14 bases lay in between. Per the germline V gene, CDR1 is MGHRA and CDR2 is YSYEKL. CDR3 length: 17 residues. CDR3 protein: CASSQPIRGVAKNIQYF. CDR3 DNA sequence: TGCGCCAGCAGCCAACCCATCAGGGGGGTAGCCAAAAACATTCAGTACTTC.

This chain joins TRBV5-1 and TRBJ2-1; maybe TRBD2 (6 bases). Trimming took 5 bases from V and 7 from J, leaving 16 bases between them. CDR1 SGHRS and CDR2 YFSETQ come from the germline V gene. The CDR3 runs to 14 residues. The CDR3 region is CASRDGTAGNEQFF. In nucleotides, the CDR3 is TGCGCCAGCAGGGATGGGACCGCGGGAAATGAGCAGTTCTTC. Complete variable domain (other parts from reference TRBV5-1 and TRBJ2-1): KAGVTQTPRYLIKTRGQQVTLSCSPISGHRSVSWYQQTPGQGLQFLFEYFSETQRNKGNFPGRFSGRQFSNSRSEMNVSTLELGDSALYLCASRDGTAGNEQFFGPGTRLTVL.

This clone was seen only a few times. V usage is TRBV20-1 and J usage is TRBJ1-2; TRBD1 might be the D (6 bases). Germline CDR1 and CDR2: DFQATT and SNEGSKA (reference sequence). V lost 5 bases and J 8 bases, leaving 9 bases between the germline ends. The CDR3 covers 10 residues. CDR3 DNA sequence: TGCAGTGCTGCAGGGGCCGGCTACACCTTC. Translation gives CSAAGAGYTF.

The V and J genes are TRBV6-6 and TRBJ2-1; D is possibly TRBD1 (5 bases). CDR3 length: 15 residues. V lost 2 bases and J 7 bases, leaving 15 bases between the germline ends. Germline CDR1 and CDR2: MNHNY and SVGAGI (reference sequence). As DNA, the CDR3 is TGTGCCAGCAGTTACCCGGGTGTAAGGGGTAATGAGCAGTTCTTC. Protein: CASSYPGVRGNEQFF.

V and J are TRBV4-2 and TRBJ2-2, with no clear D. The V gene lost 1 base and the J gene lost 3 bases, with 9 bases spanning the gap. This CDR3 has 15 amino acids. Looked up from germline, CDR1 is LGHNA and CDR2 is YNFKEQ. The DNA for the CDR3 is TGTGCCAGCAGCCAAGGAGGAAGTGACACCGGGGAGCTGTTTTTT. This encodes CASSQGGSDTGELFF.

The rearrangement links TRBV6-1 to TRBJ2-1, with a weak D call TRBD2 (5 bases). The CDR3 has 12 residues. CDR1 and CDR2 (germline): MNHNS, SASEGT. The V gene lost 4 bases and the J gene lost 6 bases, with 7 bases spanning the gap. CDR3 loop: CASSVRVNEQFF. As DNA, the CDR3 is TGTGCCAGCAGTGTGCGGGTCAATGAGCAGTTCTTC.

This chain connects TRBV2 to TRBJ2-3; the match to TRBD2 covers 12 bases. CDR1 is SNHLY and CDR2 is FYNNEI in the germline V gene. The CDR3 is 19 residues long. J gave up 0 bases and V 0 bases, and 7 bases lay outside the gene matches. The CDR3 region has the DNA TGTGCCAGCAGTGAAGCGGGACTAGCGGGCTCACTAAGCACAGATACGCAGTATTTT. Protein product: CASSEAGLAGSLSTDTQYF.

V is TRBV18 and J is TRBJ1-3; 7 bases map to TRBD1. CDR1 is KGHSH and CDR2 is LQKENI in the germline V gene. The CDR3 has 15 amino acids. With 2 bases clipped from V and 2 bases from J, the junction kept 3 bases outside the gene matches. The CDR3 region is CASSPTGVAGNTIYF. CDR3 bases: TGTGCCAGCTCACCAACAGGGGTTGCTGGAAACACCATATATTTT.

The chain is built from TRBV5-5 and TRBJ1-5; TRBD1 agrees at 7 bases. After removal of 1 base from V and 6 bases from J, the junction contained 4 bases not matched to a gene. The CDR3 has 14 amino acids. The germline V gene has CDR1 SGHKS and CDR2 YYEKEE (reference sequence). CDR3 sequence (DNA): TGTGCCAGCAGCTTGTGGACAGGTAGTCAGCCCCAGCATTTT. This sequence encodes CASSLWTGSQPQHF.

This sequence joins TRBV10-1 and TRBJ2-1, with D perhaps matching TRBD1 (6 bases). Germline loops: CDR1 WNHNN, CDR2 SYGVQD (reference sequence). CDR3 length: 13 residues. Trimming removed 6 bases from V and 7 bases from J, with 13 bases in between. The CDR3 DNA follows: TGCGCCAGCAGCCTGGACAGATCTAATGAGCAGTTCTTC. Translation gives CASSLDRSNEQFF.

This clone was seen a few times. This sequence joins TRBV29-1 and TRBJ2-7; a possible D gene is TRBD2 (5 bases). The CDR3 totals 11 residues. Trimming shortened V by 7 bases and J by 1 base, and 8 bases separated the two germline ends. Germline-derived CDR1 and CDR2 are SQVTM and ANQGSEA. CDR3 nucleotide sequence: TGCAGCGCCGGGGATTCCTACGAGCAGTACGTC. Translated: CSAGDSYEQYV.

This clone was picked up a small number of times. The CDR3 DNA is TGTGCCAGCAGCTTGTGGGGAGGGAGAGGCTACACCTTC. Its translation is CASSLWGGRGYTF. The chain carries TRBV5-6 and TRBJ1-2; D remains ambiguous. Trimming left V 1 base short and J 8 bases short, with 12 bases between. This CDR3 is 13 amino acids long. Germline CDR1 reads SGHDT; CDR2 reads YYEEEE.

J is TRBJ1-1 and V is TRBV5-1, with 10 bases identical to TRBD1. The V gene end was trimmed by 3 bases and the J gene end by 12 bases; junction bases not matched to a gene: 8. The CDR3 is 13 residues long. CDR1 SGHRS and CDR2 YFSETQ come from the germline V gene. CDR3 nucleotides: TGCGCCAGCAGCTCGGACAGGGGGGCTCTCTCTTTCTTT. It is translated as CASSSDRGALSFF.